The T cell receptor beta chain described here comes from a study of T cells in Graves' hyperthyroidism and ophthalmopathy. The TCR beta CDR3 regions underwent amplification using RNA transcripts as the source. HTBI primers were used for first-round RT-PCR of the TCR CDR3. TCRdb processed the multiplex PCR reads anew with MiXCR; each CDR3 protein has one entry. The sample includes roughly 400,000 distinct CDR3 sequences, 11% to 15% of them seen just once. The V end was cut by 4 bases, the J end by 0 bases, with 15 bases between. Germline loops: CDR1 SEHNR, CDR2 FQNEAQ (reference sequence). This CDR3 has 16 residues.

The source of this sequence is a man between 45 and 60 years old with Graves' ophthalmopathy. This chain connects TRBV7-9 to TRBJ2-5; D possibly matches TRBD1 or TRBD2 (5 bases each). Sequencing input: blood. CDR3 in amino acids: CASSSAGTQYQETQYF. The DNA for the CDR3 is TGTGCCAGCAGCTCGGCCGGGACCCAGTACCAAGAGACCCAGTACTTC.